Shown below are 19 T cell receptor beta chains from a single sample sequenced in a study of breast tumors, draining lymph nodes, adjacent tissues (dated by TCRdb to about 2016). Libraries came from multiplex PCR. This sample was sequenced with an Illumina HiSeq 2000. The public reads were quality trimmed at Q25 with fastp and then assembled into clones with MiXCR by TCRdb, keeping productive beta chains. Entries are consolidated by CDR3 protein sequence, retaining the most common genes and DNA. This sample lists around 120,000 distinct CDR3 sequences; roughly 21% were detected once. Roughly 4% of the sample belongs to the ten largest clones. The axillary draining lymph nodes of breast cancer patients were the source of the lymph node samples. Sequenced: axillary lymph node tissue. The receptors stem from a female donor with breast cancer. Some clones in this sample may be carry-over from other donors' samples.

This clonotype was seen repeatedly, ten times or more. The V gene is TRBV6-5, the J gene TRBJ2-1; the D call may be TRBD1 or TRBD2 (6 bases each). Trimming stripped 8 bases from V and 5 bases from J, with 19 bases between. Germline-derived CDR1 and CDR2 are MNHEY and SVGAGI. The CDR3 is made up of 15 amino acids. DNA for the CDR3: TGTGCCAGCGGAGGGGTTCGGGACACCAACAATGAGCAGTTCTTC. Protein: CASGGVRDTNNEQFF.

This clonotype was seen many times. This chain connects TRBV20-1 to TRBJ2-1, with D hard to call. V was shortened by 4 bases and J by 0 bases, with 10 bases between the two germline ends. Germline V gene sequence: CDR1 DFQATT, CDR2 SNEGSKA (reference sequence). The CDR3 spans 14 residues. The CDR3 here is CSAKDATSYNEQFF. The DNA of the CDR3 is TGCAGTGCTAAGGATGCAACCTCCTACAATGAGCAGTTCTTC.

On this clonotype itself: A read error is possible here, since a much larger clone lies one base away. The V gene is TRBV6-4, the J gene TRBJ2-7; 8 nucleotides match TRBD2. Germline values: CDR1 MRHNA, CDR2 SNTAGT. The CDR3 runs 15 residues. The J segment lost 4 bases and the V segment lost 3 bases, leaving 8 bases of the junction unmatched. CDR3 DNA: TGTGCCAGCAGTGAGCGCGGGAGGCCTGTATACGAGCAGTACTTC. Residues: CASSERGRPVYEQYF.

This clonotype was counted ten times or more. CDR3 sequence reads: CSANTDRAKNIQYF. CDR3 nucleotide sequence: TGCAGTGCTAACACAGACAGGGCCAAAAACATTCAGTACTTC. This sequence joins TRBV20-1 and TRBJ2-4; possibly TRBD1 for D (6 bases). Trimming removed 4 bases from V and 1 base from J, with 11 bases in between. Germline CDR1 reads DFQATT; CDR2 reads SNEGSKA (reference sequence). This CDR3 has 14 amino acids.

The table lists this clonotype with many counts. The chain uses TRBV6-6 and TRBJ1-5, with D hard to call. V dropped 10 bases and J dropped 3 bases, with 10 bases sitting between them. CDR3 length equals 12 residues. CDR1 MNHNY and CDR2 SVGAGI come from the germline V gene (reference sequence). DNA of the CDR3: TGTGCCACGAAGGGTACCAATCAGCCCCAGCATTTT. Translation: CATKGTNQPQHF.

This clonotype came up many times. J is TRBJ2-1 and V is TRBV19; 9 positions agree with TRBD2. The J segment lost 9 bases and the V segment lost 1 base, leaving 7 bases of the junction unmatched. CDR3 length equals 15 residues. CDR1 LNHDA and CDR2 SQIVND come from the germline V gene (reference sequence). Written as DNA, the CDR3 is TGTGCCAGTAGTATAGGGGCGGGAGGGCCATCTGAGCAGTTCTTC. Protein product: CASSIGAGGPSEQFF.

A remark on this clonotype: A much larger clonotype is one base distant, so this may be a read error. V is TRBV12-3 or TRBV12-4 and J is TRBJ2-3; no reliable D call. This CDR3 is built from 13 residues. This CDR3 reads CASSLSVSDTRYF. CDR3 DNA sequence: TGTGCCAGCAGTTTATCAGTTTCAGATACGCGGTATTTT.

At least ten counts were recorded for this clonotype. The chain recombines TRBV7-3 with TRBJ2-3; 12 nucleotides agree with TRBD2. The germline V gene has CDR1 SGHTA and CDR2 FQGTGA. The CDR3 is 18 amino acids. The junction had 9 bases not matched to a gene; V was cut back by 5 bases and J by 0 bases. In DNA form, the CDR3 reads TGTGCCAGCAGCCTACGCTCACTAGCGGGGGGAAGCACAGATACGCAGTATTTT. Translation gives CASSLRSLAGGSTDTQYF.

This clonotype was found a few times. This chain links TRBV6-6 with TRBJ2-2; 12 nucleotides align to TRBD1. Germline V gene sequence: CDR1 MNHNY, CDR2 SVGAGI (reference sequence). This CDR3 has 14 amino acids. V dropped 10 bases and J dropped 7; count of bases not matched to a gene: 7. In DNA, the CDR3 is TGTGCCACCCGGGACAGGGGGCGGGACGGGGAGCTGTTTTTT. Its translation: CATRDRGRDGELFF.

In its sample, this clonotype was seen many times. One junction end disagrees with the germline gene, perhaps due to a read error. This chain uses TRBV6-1 with TRBJ2-5; tentative D call: TRBD1 (6 bases). The germline CDR1 and CDR2 sequences are MNHNS and SASEGT. CDR3 size: 14 residues. CDR3 sequence: CASTEAGDQETQYF. The CDR3 nucleotides read TGTGCCAGCACTGAAGCAGGGGACCAAGAGACCCAGTACTTC.

This clonotype was detected ten times or more. The rearrangement links TRBV12-3 or TRBV12-4 to TRBJ2-1, with no clear D. The CDR3 contains 16 residues. V lost 1 base, J lost 7 bases, and 17 bases lay in between. The CDR3 region has the DNA TGTGCCAGCAGTTTAGGCCGGTTGGTAGGCAGAAATGAGCAGTTCTTC. Protein: CASSLGRLVGRNEQFF.

This clonotype was counted ten times or more. The chain couples TRBV6-5 to TRBJ1-3, with D hard to call. Germline assignment: CDR1 MNHEY and CDR2 SVGAGI. With 10 bases removed from V and 0 bases from J, the gap between germline ends came to 13 bases. This CDR3 has 14 amino acids. CDR3 protein: CATRPKVSGNTIYF. The DNA of the CDR3 is TGTGCCACCCGTCCCAAGGTCTCTGGAAACACCATATATTTT.

This clonotype has a count of ten or more. This sequence joins TRBV20-1 and TRBJ1-6; D not certain. V lost 3 bases, J lost 9 bases, and 18 bases lay in between. The CDR3 has 15 residues. CDR1 and CDR2 from the germline V gene are DFQATT and SNEGSKA (reference sequence). CDR3 in amino acids: CSASAQNNVASPLHF. For the CDR3, the DNA is TGCAGTGCTAGCGCTCAAAATAACGTGGCTTCACCCCTCCACTTT.

In this sample, this clonotype turned up many times. The chain recombines TRBV15 with TRBJ2-5; tentatively, D is TRBD2 (5 bases). V was cut by 1 base and J by 5 bases, with 11 bases left in between. The V gene's germline CDR1 is LNHNV and CDR2 YYDKDF (reference sequence). This CDR3 comprises 14 residues. CDR3 residues: CATSRASSGETQYF. CDR3 bases: TGTGCCACCAGCAGAGCTTCCTCGGGGGAGACCCAGTACTTC.

Note on this clonotype: Mismatch with germline at one junction end may stem from a read error. The V call is TRBV7-8, the J call TRBJ2-1; D unresolved. CDR1 and CDR2 from the germline V gene are SGHVS and FQNEAQ. There are 15 residues in the CDR3. This chain's CDR3 is CASSLGDGVYYEQFF. Written as DNA, the CDR3 is TGTGCCAGCAGCTTAGGGGATGGGGTCTACTATGAGCAGTTCTTC.

As for this clonotype: A clone one base away is much larger, so this may be a read error. The CDR3 sequence is CSANPEGHGREAQYF. CDR3 nucleotide sequence: TGCAGTGCAAACCCGGAAGGACACGGGAGGGAGGCCCAGTACTTC. The chain has TRBV20-1 and TRBJ2-5, with 8 bases aligning to TRBD2. The V and J ends lost 6 bases and 9 bases, in that order; junction bases with no gene match: 18. The CDR3 extends over 15 amino acids. The germline V gene has CDR1 DFQATT and CDR2 SNEGSKA (reference sequence).

The sample holds many counts of this clonotype. The chain combines TRBV11-3 with TRBJ2-3, with 12 bases lining up with TRBD2. This CDR3 region has 16 residues. Losses at the gene ends were 8 bases for V and 2 bases for J; bases not matched to a gene: 8. Germline V gene sequence: CDR1 SGHNT, CDR2 YENEEA. The CDR3 loop reads CASSSGTSGYTDTQYF. The DNA for the CDR3 is TGTGCCAGCTCATCCGGGACTAGCGGGTACACAGATACGCAGTATTTT.

This clonotype was counted many times. The V call is TRBV2, the J call TRBJ2-1, with 8 bases lining up with TRBD2. Trimming took 4 bases from V and 9 from J; bases not matched to a gene: 8. The CDR3 is made up of 14 amino acids. Germline V gives CDR1 SNHLY, CDR2 FYNNEI. The CDR3 region is CASSATGGQGEQFF. CDR3 DNA sequence: TGTGCCAGCAGTGCTACGGGAGGGCAGGGTGAGCAGTTCTTC.

This clonotype was counted ten times or more. This sequence joins TRBV7-6 and TRBJ2-7; a weak D match, TRBD1 (6 bases). Germline CDR1 is SGHVS and CDR2 is FNYEAQ. This CDR3 comprises 14 residues. V was pared by 5 bases and J by 0 bases, with 11 bases between. CDR3 in DNA: TGTGCCAGCAGCGAGGTAGGGGGCTCCTACGAGCAGTACTTC. Translation gives CASSEVGGSYEQYF.